This T cell receptor beta chain was observed in a study of blood T cell repertoires in COVID-19. Sequencing was performed with immunoSEQ multiplex PCR; in TCRdb, only in-frame clones are kept and a portion is missing. The sample yields fewer than 60,000 clones, 90% to 95% seen once. The V gene's germline CDR1 is SGHTA and CDR2 FQGTGA. The CDR3 loop spans 17 amino acids. Losses at the gene ends were 5 bases for V and 6 bases for J; bases not matched to a gene: 10. The rearrangement uses TRBV7-3 and TRBJ2-2; 12 bases line up with TRBD1. The source is a man aged 55-75 years with COVID-19, enrolled during active disease. The sequencing sample was made of peripheral blood. The CDR3 DNA reads TGTGCCAGCAGCCCTGACCGGGACAGGGGGCGAGCCGGGGAGCTGTTTTTT. This encodes CASSPDRDRGRAGELFF.